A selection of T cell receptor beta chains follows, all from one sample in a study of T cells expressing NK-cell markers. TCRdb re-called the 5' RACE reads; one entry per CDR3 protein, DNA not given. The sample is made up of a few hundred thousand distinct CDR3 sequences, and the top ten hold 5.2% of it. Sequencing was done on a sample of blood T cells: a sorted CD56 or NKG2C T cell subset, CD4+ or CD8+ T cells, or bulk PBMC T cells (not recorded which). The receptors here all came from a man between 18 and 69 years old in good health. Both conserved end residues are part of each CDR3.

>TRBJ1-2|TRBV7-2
CASSLGSGEDYGYTF
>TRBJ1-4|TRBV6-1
CASSEVGGSEKLFF
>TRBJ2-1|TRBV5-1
CASSLVRGLSYNEQFF
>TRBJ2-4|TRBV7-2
CASSLALGGGNIQYF
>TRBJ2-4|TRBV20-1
CSASVSTSNIQYF
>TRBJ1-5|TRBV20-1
CSASEGGGSNQPQHF
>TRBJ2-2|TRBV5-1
CASSNLLGATGELFF
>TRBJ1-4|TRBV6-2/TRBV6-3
CASSSRAGRGTNEKLFF
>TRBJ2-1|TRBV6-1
CASGRQGDNEQFF
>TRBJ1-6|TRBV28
CASSSGGTGRSPLHF
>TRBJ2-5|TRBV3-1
CASRRGDRGDQETQYF
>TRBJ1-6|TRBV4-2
CASSQDLGQGSSPLHF
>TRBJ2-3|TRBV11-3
CASSLGRRPPTDTQYF
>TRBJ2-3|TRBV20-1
CSASDYTDTQYF
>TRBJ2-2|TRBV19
CASMGDSNTGELFF
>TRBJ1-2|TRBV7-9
CASSLLQTNGYTF
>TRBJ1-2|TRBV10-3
CASRDIYNYGYTF
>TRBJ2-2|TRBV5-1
CASSSRPGRNTGELFF
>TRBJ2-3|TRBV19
CASSIARGPTDTQYF
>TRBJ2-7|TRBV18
CASSPDPTREQYF
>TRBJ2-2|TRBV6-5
CASSYVTSGGPNTGELFF
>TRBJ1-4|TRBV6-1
CASTRGRTNEKLFF
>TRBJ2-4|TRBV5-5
CASSLINRGIAKNIQYF
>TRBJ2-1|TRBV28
CASSLSGTGGYNEQFF
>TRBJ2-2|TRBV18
CASSPQSTESGELFF
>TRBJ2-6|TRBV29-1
CSVSGTGANVLTF
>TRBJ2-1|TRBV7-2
CASSPLTGKREQFF
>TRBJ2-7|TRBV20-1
CSASSRYEQYF
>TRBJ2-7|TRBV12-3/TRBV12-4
CASSLKGTAFTEQYF
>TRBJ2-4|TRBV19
CASRTTGAGQKNIQYF
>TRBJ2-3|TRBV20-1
CSARDPMRTDTQYF
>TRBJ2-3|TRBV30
CAWSGLAGNPDTQYF
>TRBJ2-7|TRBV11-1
CASSFSGKRAYEQYF
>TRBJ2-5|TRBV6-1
CASSRSSGGSKTQYF
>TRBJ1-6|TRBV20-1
CSAPDPNRGIALHF
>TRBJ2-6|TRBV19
CASSSLAGAGANVLTF
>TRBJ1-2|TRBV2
CASSDQINRGYTF
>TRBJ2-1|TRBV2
CASSEQAGGPNEQFF
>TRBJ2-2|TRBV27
CASSPGQGASGELFF
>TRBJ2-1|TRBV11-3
CASSLGTSGVRNEQFF
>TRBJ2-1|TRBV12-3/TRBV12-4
CASSPSGAGGLRDEQFF
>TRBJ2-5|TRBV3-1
CASATPPLSQETQYF
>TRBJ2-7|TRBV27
CASSRTGVRSYEQYF
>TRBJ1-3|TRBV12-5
CASRKTGTGFRVGNTIYF
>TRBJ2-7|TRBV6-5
CASSSGQGALHEQYF
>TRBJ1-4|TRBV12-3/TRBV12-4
CASSSNGGRSLEKLFF
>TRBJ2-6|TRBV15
CATSRAGTGANVLTF
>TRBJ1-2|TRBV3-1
CASSHLNYGYTF
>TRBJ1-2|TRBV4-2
CASSHRDRGGGYTF
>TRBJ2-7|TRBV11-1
CASSLRGAHNEQYF
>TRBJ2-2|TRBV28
CASSFLMPITRDRTATGELFF
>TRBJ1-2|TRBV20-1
CSARGPGQGVHYGYTF
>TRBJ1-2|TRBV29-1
CSVGTAGIYGYTF
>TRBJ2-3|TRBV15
CATSPRRASMGDTQYF
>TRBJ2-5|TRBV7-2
CASTPGGPRETQYF
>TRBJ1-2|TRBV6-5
CASSYRGRGQGGYTF
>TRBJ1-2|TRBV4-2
CASSQHRAAGVGYTF
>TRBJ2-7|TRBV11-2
CASSLTAGVAASEQYF